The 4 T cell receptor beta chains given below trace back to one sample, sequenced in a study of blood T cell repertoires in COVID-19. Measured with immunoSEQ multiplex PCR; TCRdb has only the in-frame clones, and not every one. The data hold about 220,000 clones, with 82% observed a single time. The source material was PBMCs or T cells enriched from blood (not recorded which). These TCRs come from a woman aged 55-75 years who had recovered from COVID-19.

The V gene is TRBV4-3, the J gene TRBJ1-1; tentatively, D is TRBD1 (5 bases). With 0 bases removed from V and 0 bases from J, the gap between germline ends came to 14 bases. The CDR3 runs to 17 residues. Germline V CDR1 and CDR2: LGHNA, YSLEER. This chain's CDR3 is CASSQDHRGPLNTEAFF. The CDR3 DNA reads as TGCGCCAGCAGCCAAGATCATAGGGGCCCCTTGAACACTGAAGCTTTCTTT.

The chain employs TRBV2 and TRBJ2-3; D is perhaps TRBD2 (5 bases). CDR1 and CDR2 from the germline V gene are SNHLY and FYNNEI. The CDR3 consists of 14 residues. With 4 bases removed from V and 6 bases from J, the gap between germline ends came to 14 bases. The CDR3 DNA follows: TGTGCCAGCAGTGTGGTCCGGGGATACGATACGCAGTATTTT. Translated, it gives CASSVVRGYDTQYF.

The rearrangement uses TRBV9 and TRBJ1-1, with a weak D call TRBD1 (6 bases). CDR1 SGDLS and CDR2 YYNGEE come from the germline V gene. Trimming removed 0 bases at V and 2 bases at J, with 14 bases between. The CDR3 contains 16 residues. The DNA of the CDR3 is TGTGCCAGCAGCGTAGTCAAAGGACAGAGCAACACTGAAGCTTTCTTT. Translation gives CASSVVKGQSNTEAFF. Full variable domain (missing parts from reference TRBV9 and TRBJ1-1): DSGVTQTPKHLITATGQRVTLRCSPRSGDLSVYWYQQSLDQGLQFLIQYYNGEERAKGNILERFSAQQFPDLHSELNLSSLELGDSALYFCASSVVKGQSNTEAFFGQGTRLTVV.

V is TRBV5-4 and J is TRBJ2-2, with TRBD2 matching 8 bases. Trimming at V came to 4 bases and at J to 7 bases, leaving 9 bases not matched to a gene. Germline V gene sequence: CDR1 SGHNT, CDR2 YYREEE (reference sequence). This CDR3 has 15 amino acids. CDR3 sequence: CASSLFAGGDGELFF. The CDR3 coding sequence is TGTGCCAGCAGCCTATTTGCGGGGGGCGACGGGGAGCTGTTTTTT.